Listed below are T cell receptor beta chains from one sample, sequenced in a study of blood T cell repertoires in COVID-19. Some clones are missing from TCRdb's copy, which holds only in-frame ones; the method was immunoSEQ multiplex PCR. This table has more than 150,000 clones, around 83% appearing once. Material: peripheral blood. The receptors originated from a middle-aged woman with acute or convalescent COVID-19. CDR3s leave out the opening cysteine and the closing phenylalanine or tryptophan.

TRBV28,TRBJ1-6,ASRWAGTRYNSPLH
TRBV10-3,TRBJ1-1,AISGQGKDTEAF
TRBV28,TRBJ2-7,ASSPLGGQGTREQY
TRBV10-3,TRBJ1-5,AISARTGNDQPQH
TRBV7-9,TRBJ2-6,ASSSTPGSGANVLT
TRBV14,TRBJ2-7,ASSQRSGAEQY
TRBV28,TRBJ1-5,ASRLSTVIHQPQH
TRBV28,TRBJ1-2,ASSSPVWSSNYGYT
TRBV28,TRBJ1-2,ASSPPGQGVYHGYT
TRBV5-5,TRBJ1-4,ASSQQGLYEKLF
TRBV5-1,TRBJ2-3,ASRGQGYTDTQY
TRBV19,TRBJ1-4,ASSKIEGGEKLF
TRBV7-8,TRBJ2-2,ASSLARREETGELF
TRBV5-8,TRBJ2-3,ASSQSWAPRTDTQY
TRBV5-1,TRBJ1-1,ASSLADTEAF
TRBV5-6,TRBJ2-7,ASSLFVREAYEQY
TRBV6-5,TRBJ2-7,ASSSTLGGPI
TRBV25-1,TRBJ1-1,ASKIAWNTEAF
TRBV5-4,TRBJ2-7,ASSGTVGEQY
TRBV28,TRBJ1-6,ASTTGTGISPLH
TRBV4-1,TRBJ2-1,ASSPQRGVPGVF
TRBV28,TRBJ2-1,AAQEGGTGFYNEQF
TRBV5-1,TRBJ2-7,ASSNRDRDSYEQY
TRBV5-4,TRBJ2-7,ASSLEGAHYEQY
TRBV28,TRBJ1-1,ASSLLSTEAF
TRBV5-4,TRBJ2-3,ASSTLLGGTDTQY
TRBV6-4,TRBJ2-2,AAREANTGELF
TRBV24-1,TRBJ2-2,ATSASNTGELF
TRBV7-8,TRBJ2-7,ASSFTGLADYEQY
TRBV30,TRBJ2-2,AWSVLNLHTGELF
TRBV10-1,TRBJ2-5,ASSSGLAGGETQY
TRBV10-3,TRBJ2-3,ATGTLDTQY
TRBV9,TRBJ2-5,ASSVSLGGGETQY
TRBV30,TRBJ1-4,AWSVRDRTNEKLF
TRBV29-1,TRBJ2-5,SVAGDRETQY
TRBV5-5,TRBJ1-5,ASSWTGREYQPQH